The clone carrying this TCR beta chain was seen a few times. Its antigen is not known. This sample is drawn from a study of cytomegalovirus exposure and HLA in healthy donors. Whereas donors were nominally healthy upon sampling, unrecorded immune exposures were probable. Germline V gives CDR1 SGHTA, CDR2 FQGNSA. Trimming took off 6 bases at V and 2 bases at J, with 16 bases between the two ends. The CDR3 is 15 amino acids. Overall study results and limits: It has been reported that TCR beta sequences accurately predicted the HLA-A and HLA-B alleles of most subjects. CMV serostatus was the only immune exposure information that was available. Later on, an analysis tied approximately 17,000 TCR beta sequences to HLA alleles at 0.05 false discovery rate.

This PCR relied on a set of 60 Vbeta primers and 13 Jbeta primers. Generated by immunoSEQ multiplex PCR, the TCRdb table keeps only in-frame clones and is missing some. The sample contains hundreds of thousands of clones, over 65% of which appear only once. This sequence was found in a man between 18 and 29 years old in good health and CMV-seronegative. The specimen sequenced was PBMCs. The V call is TRBV7-2, the J call TRBJ2-5; D not certain. This chain's CDR3 is CASSSRAAAQETQYF. DNA for the CDR3: TGTGCCAGCAGTTCCCGCGCGGCAGCACAAGAGACCCAGTACTTC.